Below are 5 T cell receptor beta chains sequenced from a single sample in a study of CD8+CD57+ T cells in acquired aplastic anemia (dated by TCRdb to between 2017 and 2018). The sequencer listed for this sample is Illumina HiSeq 2000. TCR beta VDJ combination and CDR3 sequence profiling used genomic DNA as the template. The public reads were reanalyzed by TCRdb: fastp trimming at Q25, MiXCR alignment, in-frame beta chains only. Records with the same CDR3 protein are collapsed into one entry carrying the most frequent genes and DNA. This sample lists roughly 150,000 distinct CDR3 sequences; just under 45% were detected once. Over 0.95% of the sample comes from the top ten. Sequenced sample: sorted CD4+, CD8+, or CD8+CD57+ T cells (not recorded which) from PBMCs. Receptors were obtained from a human donor in good health.

The chain uses TRBV10-3 and TRBJ1-1; D remains unclear. This CDR3 region has 14 residues. The germline V and J ends were trimmed by 7 bases and 4 bases, with 16 bases remaining between them. Germline lookup yields CDR1 ENHRY and CDR2 SYGVKD. The DNA of the CDR3 is TGTGCCATCACCTCTGAGCCAGAGGCCACTGAAGCTTTCTTT. This gives the protein CAITSEPEATEAFF.

The J gene is TRBJ1-1, the V gene TRBV25-1, with 8 positions matching TRBD1. J was trimmed by 0 bases and V by 8 bases; bases with no gene match: 8. CDR3 size: 15 residues. Per germline, CDR1 MGHDK and CDR2 SYGVNS. CDR3 protein: CASVAPGGMNTEAFF. The DNA for the CDR3 is TGTGCCAGCGTTGCCCCAGGGGGCATGAACACTGAAGCTTTCTTT. The entire variable domain, with the rest obtained from reference TRBV25-1 and TRBJ1-1, is as follows: EADIYQTPRYLVIGTGKKITLECSQTMGHDKMYWYQQDPGMELHLIHYSYGVNSTEKGDLSSESTVSRIRTEHFPLTLESARPSHTSQYLCASVAPGGMNTEAFFGQGTRLTVV.

The chain employs TRBV20-1 and TRBJ2-7; TRBD1 or TRBD2 may be the D gene (5 bases each). The V and J ends lost 3 bases and 6 bases respectively, with 9 bases between them. The CDR3 extends over 11 amino acids. From germline, CDR1 is DFQATT and CDR2 SNEGSKA (reference sequence). The CDR3 sequence: CSASRGGEQYF. CDR3 DNA: TGCAGTGCTAGTCGGGGCGGCGAGCAGTACTTC.

This clonotype was detected only a few times. The V and J genes are TRBV2 and TRBJ2-7, with D perhaps TRBD2 (6 bases). The CDR3 runs 12 residues. Trimming shortened V by 7 bases and J by 5 bases, and 12 bases separated the two germline ends. Germline V CDR1 and CDR2: SNHLY, FYNNEI. For the CDR3, the DNA is TGTGCCAGCAATAGCTGGGAGGACGAGCAGTACTTC. This codes for CASNSWEDEQYF.

Regarding this clonotype: No conserved phenylalanine or tryptophan is present at the end of the CDR3, so a read error is the likely explanation. The DNA is omitted, as the CDR3 cannot be located on it reliably, and the CDR3 follows TCRdb's listing. The rearrangement uses TRBV7-8 and TRBJ2-7; the tabulated D call, TRBD2, remains unverified against the DNA. Ends included, the CDR3 has 8 residues. Germline CDR1 reads SGHVS; CDR2 reads FQNEAQ. The CDR3 protein is CASSLVGG.